Below, 13 T cell receptor beta chains from the same sample are listed, as sequenced in a study of metastatic and nonmetastatic thyroid tumors. TCRdb reanalyzed the PCR reads with MiXCR. Of about 20,000 clones detected, 9.5% to 15% appear once; the ten largest clones hold approximately 6.2%. No patient had received any treatment before thyroid surgery. Sequenced sample: blood. These receptors all stem from a male donor with papillary thyroid cancer or a benign thyroid nodule (not recorded which). Some clones in this sample may be carry-over from other donors' samples.

The V and J genes are TRBV6-6 and TRBJ2-1; 7 bases fit TRBD1. CDR1 is MNHNY and CDR2 is SVGAGI in the germline V gene (reference sequence). Trimming took 3 bases from V and 5 from J; bases not matched to a gene: 7. The CDR3 length is 15 residues. Written as DNA, the CDR3 is TGTGCCAGCAGTTATGGGGCGACAGGGAACAATGAGCAGTTCTTC. Encoded protein: CASSYGATGNNEQFF.

The CDR3 DNA reads TGCGCCAGCCGGCCTCGTAACCCCCAAGAGACCCAGTACTTC. Its translation is CASRPRNPQETQYF. This chain connects TRBV5-1 to TRBJ2-5; D is uncertain. Deletions cut 7 bases from V and 1 base from J, with 14 bases between. Germline V lookup: CDR1 SGHRS, CDR2 YFSETQ. This CDR3 is 14 amino acids long.

V is TRBV20-1 and J is TRBJ1-5; 7 bases match TRBD1. Germline trimming cut 3 bases from V and 5 bases from J; bases unmatched to any gene: 7. This CDR3 contains 14 residues. CDR1 and CDR2 from the germline V gene are DFQATT and SNEGSKA (reference sequence). The CDR3 region has the DNA TGCAGTGCTAGCCCAGGGGGGAGAGATCAGCCCCAGCATTTT. This codes for CSASPGGRDQPQHF.

This clone was counted ten times or more. The chain couples TRBV7-9 to TRBJ1-1; 8 bases line up with TRBD1. Germline trimming cut 5 bases from V and 1 base from J; bases unmatched to any gene: 15. Germline V gene sequence: CDR1 SEHNR, CDR2 FQNEAQ (reference sequence). The CDR3 consists of 18 residues. The chain's CDR3 is CASSPLWAGGLRNTEAFF. CDR3 DNA: TGTGCCAGCAGCCCCCTTTGGGCAGGGGGCTTACGGAACACTGAAGCTTTCTTT. The full variable domain, completed using reference TRBV7-9 and TRBJ1-1, is DTGVSQNPRHKITKRGQNVTFRCDPISEHNRLYWYRQTLGQGPEFLTYFQNEAQLEKSRLLSDRFSAERPKGSFSTLEIQRTEQGDSAMYLCASSPLWAGGLRNTEAFFGQGTRLTVV.

In this sample, this clone turned up a few times. A much larger clone differs by one base, so this may be a read error. This sample includes further DNA sequences coding for the same CDR3. The CDR3 nucleotides read TGTGCCAGCAGCTGGGTAGGGGAGCCCCAGCATTTT. Its protein is CASSWVGEPQHF. V is TRBV5-5 and J is TRBJ1-5; TRBD1 is a possible D gene (5 bases). Trimming took off 3 bases at V and 8 bases at J, with 9 bases between the two ends. CDR1 is SGHKS and CDR2 is YYEKEE in the germline V gene (reference sequence). CDR3 length equals 12 residues.

This CDR3 is CASSGDNEQFF. CDR3 sequence (DNA): TGTGCCAGCAGTGGGGACAATGAGCAGTTCTTC. V is TRBV2 and J is TRBJ2-1; no firm D call. Trimming shortened V by 4 bases and J by 5 bases, and 3 bases separated the two germline ends. The CDR3 has 11 amino acids. Germline V gene data show CDR1 as SNHLY and CDR2 as FYNNEI.

Relative to its sample, this clone is medium-sized. This chain links TRBV6-1 with TRBJ2-7; TRBD1 is a possible D gene (5 bases). CDR3 length equals 11 residues. The germline V gene encodes CDR1 MNHNS and CDR2 SASEGT. V lost 6 bases, J lost 5 bases, and 8 bases lay in between. The CDR3 here is CASRGLNEQYF. The CDR3 DNA is TGTGCCAGCAGGGGGCTCAACGAGCAGTACTTC.

This clone occurred a few times. The chain combines TRBV6-2 or TRBV6-3 with TRBJ2-3; the match to TRBD1 covers 8 bases. The CDR3 is 14 amino acids. The germline V gene has CDR1 MNHEY and CDR2 SVGEGT. V lost 3 bases, J lost 8 bases, and 7 bases stayed unmatched. The CDR3 region is CASSYGQGYITQYF. The CDR3 DNA sequence: TGTGCCAGCAGTTATGGACAGGGCTATATTACGCAGTATTTT.

Points on this clone: This sequence may be a read error, since a much larger clone differs from it by one base. This sample also contains other DNA sequences that code for the same CDR3. J is TRBJ1-1 and V is TRBV5-4; D gene uncertain. V lost 5 bases and J 1 base, leaving 12 bases between the germline ends. Germline V gene lookup returns CDR1 SGHNT and CDR2 YYREEE (reference sequence). CDR3 length: 14 amino acids. CDR3 in DNA: TGTGCCAGCAGTCACCCGGCGGCGAACACTGAAGCTTTCTTT. This sequence encodes CASSHPAANTEAFF.

This clone is medium-sized by share. The same CDR3 also results from other DNA sequences found in this sample. The chain combines TRBV27 with TRBJ2-7, with a possible D match to TRBD1 (6 bases). The CDR3 loop spans 15 amino acids. Germline-derived CDR1 and CDR2 are MNHEY and SMNVEV (reference sequence). V was trimmed by 2 bases and J by 1 base, leaving 12 bases between them. Written as DNA, the CDR3 is TGTGCCAGCAGTTTAACCGGGACACGGTCCTACGAGCAGTACTTC. Protein product: CASSLTGTRSYEQYF.

This clone was counted many times. The V gene is TRBV5-6, the J gene TRBJ1-5; TRBD1 might be the D (6 bases). Deletions cut 2 bases from V and 6 bases from J, with 9 bases between. The germline CDR1 and CDR2 sequences are SGHDT and YYEEEE. The CDR3 consists of 13 residues. The CDR3 DNA sequence: TGTGCCAGCAGCTTTGGACAGTCTCAGCCCCAGCATTTT. This encodes CASSFGQSQPQHF.

This clone is medium-sized (0.01 to 0.1%). The J gene is TRBJ1-2, the V gene TRBV5-1; D unclear. This CDR3 spans 13 amino acids. Trimming stripped 0 bases from V and 8 bases from J, with 11 bases between. The germline CDR1 and CDR2 sequences are SGHRS and YFSETQ. Here the CDR3 reads CASSLEPGGGYTF. As DNA, the CDR3 is TGCGCCAGCAGCTTGGAACCGGGAGGCGGCTACACCTTC.

This clone was seen more than once but under ten times. The rearrangement uses TRBV30 and TRBJ2-5, with 10 bases lining up with TRBD1. This CDR3 has 15 amino acids. The J segment lost 2 bases and the V segment lost 1 base, leaving 4 bases of the junction unmatched. Germline V lookup: CDR1 GTSNPN, CDR2 SVGIG (reference sequence). Written as DNA, the CDR3 is TGTGCCTGGAGTGACTGGACAGGGGGGCAAGAGACCCAGTACTTC. This encodes CAWSDWTGGQETQYF. Full variable domain (missing parts from reference TRBV30 and TRBJ2-5): SQTIHQWPATLVQPVGSPLSLECTVEGTSNPNLYWYRQAAGRGLQLLFYSVGIGQISSEVPQNLSASRPQDRQFILSSKKLLLSDSGFYLCAWSDWTGGQETQYFGPGTRLLVL.